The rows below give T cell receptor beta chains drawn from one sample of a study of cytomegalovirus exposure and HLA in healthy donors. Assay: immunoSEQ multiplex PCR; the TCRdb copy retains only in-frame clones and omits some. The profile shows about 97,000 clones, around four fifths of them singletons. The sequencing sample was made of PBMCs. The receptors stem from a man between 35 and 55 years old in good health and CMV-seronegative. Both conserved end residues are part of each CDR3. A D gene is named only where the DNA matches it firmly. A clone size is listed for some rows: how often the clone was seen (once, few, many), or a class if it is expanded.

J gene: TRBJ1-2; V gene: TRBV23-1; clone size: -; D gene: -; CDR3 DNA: TGCGCCAGCAGTCAATTACCGACCGGGCCTCGAGGGAGCTATGGCTACACCTTC; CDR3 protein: CASSQLPTGPRGSYGYTF
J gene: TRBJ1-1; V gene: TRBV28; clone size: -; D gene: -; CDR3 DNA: TGTGCCACCTCCCGAACGGACAGCTACACTGAAGCTTTCTTT; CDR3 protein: CATSRTDSYTEAFF
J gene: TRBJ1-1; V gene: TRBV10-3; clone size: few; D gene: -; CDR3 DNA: TGTGCCATCAGTGAGAGGCAGGGGATCACTGAAGCTTTCTTT; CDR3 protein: CAISERQGITEAFF
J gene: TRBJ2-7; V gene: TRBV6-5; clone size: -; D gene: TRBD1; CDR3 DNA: TGTGCCAGCAGTTACTCGGGGACAGGGGGTTACGAGCAGTACTTC; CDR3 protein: CASSYSGTGGYEQYF
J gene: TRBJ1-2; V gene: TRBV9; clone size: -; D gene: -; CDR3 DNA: TGTGCCAGCAGCGGAGGGGGGGTGGGAGGCTATGGCTACACCTTC; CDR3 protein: CASSGGGVGGYGYTF
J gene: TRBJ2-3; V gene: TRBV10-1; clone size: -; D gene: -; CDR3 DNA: TGCGCACTTAACACAGATACGCAGTATTTT; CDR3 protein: CALNTDTQYF
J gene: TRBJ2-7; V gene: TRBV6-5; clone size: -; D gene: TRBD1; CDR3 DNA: TGTGCCAGCAGTTACTCGATAACAGGGGCCTACGAGCAGTACTTC; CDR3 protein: CASSYSITGAYEQYF
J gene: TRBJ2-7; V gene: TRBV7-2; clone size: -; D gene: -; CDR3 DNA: TGTGCCAGCAGCTTCGGACAGGGACTAGCTAGACAGTACTTC; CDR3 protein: CASSFGQGLARQYF
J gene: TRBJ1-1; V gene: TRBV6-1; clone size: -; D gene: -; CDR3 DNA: TGTGCCAGCAGTGGGGGGGGTCCGAACACTGAAGCTTTCTTT; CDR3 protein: CASSGGGPNTEAFF
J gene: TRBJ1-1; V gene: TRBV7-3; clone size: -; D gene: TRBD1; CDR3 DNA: TGTGCCAGCAGCGAGAGGGGACAGCTCGGTGAAGCTTTCTTT; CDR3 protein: CASSERGQLGEAFF
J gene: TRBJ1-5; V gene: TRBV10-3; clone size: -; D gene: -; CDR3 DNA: TGTGCCACCCGGGGGGATAGCAATCAGCCCCAGCATTTT; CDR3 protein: CATRGDSNQPQHF
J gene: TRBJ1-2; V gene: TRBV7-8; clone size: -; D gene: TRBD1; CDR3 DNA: TGTGCCAGCAGCACAAGCGGACAGGGCACCCCCTACACCTTC; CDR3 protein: CASSTSGQGTPYTF
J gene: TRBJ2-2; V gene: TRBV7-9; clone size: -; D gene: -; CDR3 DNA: TGTGCCAGAGACAAGAACACCGGGGAGCTGTTTTTT; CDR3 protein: CARDKNTGELFF
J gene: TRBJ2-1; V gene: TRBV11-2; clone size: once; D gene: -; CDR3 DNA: TGTGCCAGCAGCTTAGCCTTTGATGAGCAGTTCTTC; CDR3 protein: CASSLAFDEQFF
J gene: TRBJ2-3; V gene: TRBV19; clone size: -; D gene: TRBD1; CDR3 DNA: TGTGCCATAAGGGACAGCTTCACAGATACGCAGTATTTT; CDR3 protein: CAIRDSFTDTQYF
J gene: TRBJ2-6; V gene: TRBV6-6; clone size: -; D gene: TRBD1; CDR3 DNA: TGTGCCAGCAGTAGGACAGGGGGGGCCAACGTCCTGACTTTC; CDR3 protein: CASSRTGGANVLTF
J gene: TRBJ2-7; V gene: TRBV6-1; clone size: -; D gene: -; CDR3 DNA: TGTGCCAGCAGTGAAGCGCATGGGGGGGCCCACGAGCAGTACTTC; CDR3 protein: CASSEAHGGAHEQYF
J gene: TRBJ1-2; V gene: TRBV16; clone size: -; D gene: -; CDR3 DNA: TGTGCCAGCAGCCAGGCTCAGGGGTCCTATGGCTACACCTTC; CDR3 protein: CASSQAQGSYGYTF
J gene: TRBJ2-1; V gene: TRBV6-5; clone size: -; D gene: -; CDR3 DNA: TGTGCCAGCAGGGCAAGACAGTGGAATGAGCAGTTCTTC; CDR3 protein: CASRARQWNEQFF
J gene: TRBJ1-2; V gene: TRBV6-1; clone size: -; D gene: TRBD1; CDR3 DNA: TGTGCCAGCAGGTTGGACAGGAACTATGGCTACACCTTC; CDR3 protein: CASRLDRNYGYTF
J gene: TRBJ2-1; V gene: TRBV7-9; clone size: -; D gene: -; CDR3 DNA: TGTGCCAGCAGCTATCCGGAGGAGCAGTTCTTC; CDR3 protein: CASSYPEEQFF
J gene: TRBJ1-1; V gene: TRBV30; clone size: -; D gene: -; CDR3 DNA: TGTGCCTGGAGTGTCGAGACAGAGAACACTGAAGCTTTCTTT; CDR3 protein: CAWSVETENTEAFF
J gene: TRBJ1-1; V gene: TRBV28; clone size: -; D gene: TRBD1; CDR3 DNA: TGTGCCAGCAGTTTACCCAGGGGACAGTTAGTACGGTTCTTT; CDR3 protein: CASSLPRGQLVRFF
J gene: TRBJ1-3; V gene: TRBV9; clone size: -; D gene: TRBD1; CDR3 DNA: TGTGCCAGCAGCGTAGGACAGGGAGGAAACACCATATATTTT; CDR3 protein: CASSVGQGGNTIYF
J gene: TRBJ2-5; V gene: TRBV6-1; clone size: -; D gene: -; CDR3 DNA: TGTGCCAGCAGTGGCCAGGCCAGGGGATTGTACTTC; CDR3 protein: CASSGQARGLYF
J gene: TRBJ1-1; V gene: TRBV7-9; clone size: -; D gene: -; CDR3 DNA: TGTTCCAGCAGCGTTCCGCAGGCTGAAGCTTTCTTT; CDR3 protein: CSSSVPQAEAFF
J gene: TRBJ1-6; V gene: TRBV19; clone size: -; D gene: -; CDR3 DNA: TGTGCCAGTAGTATAGTGGCAGGGGAATCACCCCTCCACTTT; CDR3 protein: CASSIVAGESPLHF
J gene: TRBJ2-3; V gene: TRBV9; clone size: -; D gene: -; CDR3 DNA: TGTGCCAGCAGCCCCCCAGAGGGACTCCCCACAGATACGCAGTATTTT; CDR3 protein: CASSPPEGLPTDTQYF
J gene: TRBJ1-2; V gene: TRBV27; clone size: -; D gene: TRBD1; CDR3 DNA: TGTGCCAGCAGTGGACAGGGAACCTATGGCTACACCTTC; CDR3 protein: CASSGQGTYGYTF
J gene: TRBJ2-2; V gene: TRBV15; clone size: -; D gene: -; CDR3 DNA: TGTGCCACCAGCATGCGGGGCGGCGACACCGGGGAGCTGTTTTTT; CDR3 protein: CATSMRGGDTGELFF
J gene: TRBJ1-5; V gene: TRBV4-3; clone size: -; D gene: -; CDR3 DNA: TGCGCCAGCAGCCAAGATTGGGGGGGGGCAATTTCTCAGCCCCAGCATTTT; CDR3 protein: CASSQDWGGAISQPQHF
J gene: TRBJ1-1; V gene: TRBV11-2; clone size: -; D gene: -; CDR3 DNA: TGTGCCAGCAGCTTAGCCGGGGTGATGAACACTGAAGCTTTCTTT; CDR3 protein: CASSLAGVMNTEAFF
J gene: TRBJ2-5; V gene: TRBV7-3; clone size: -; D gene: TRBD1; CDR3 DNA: TGTGCCAGCGGCTTAAACAGGGGAGAAGGGGAGACCCAGTACTTC; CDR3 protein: CASGLNRGEGETQYF
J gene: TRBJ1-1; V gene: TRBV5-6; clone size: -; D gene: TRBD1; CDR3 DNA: TGTGCCAGCAGCCTTCAGGGGGGTACTGAAGCTTTCTTT; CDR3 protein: CASSLQGGTEAFF
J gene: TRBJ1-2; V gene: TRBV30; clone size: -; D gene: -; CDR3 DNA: TGTGCCTGGAGCAGGGGCCAAAATGGCGGCTACACCTTC; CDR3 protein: CAWSRGQNGGYTF
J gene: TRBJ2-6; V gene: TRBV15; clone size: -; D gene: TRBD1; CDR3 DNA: TGTGCCTCCTCGGGACAGTCGTCTGGGGCCAACGTCCTGACTTTC; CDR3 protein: CASSGQSSGANVLTF
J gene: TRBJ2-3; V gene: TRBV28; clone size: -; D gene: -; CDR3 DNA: TGTGCCAGCAGTTTCAAGGCGGGGGCTTTAGATACGCAGTATTTT; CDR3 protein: CASSFKAGALDTQYF